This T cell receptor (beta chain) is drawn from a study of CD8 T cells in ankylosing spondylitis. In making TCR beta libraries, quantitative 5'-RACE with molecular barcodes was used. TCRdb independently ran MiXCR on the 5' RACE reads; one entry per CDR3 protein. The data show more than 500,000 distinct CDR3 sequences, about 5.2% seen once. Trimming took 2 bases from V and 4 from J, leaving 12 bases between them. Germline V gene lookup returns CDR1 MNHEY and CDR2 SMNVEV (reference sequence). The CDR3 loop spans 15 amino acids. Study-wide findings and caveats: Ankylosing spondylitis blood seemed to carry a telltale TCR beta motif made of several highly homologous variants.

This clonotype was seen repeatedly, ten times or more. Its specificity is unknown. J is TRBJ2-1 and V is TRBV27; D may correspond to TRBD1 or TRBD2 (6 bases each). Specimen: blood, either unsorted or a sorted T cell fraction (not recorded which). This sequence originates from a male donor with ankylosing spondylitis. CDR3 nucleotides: TGTGCCAGCAGTTTAAGGGGGAGGTCGTACAATGAGCAGTTCTTC. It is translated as CASSLRGRSYNEQFF.